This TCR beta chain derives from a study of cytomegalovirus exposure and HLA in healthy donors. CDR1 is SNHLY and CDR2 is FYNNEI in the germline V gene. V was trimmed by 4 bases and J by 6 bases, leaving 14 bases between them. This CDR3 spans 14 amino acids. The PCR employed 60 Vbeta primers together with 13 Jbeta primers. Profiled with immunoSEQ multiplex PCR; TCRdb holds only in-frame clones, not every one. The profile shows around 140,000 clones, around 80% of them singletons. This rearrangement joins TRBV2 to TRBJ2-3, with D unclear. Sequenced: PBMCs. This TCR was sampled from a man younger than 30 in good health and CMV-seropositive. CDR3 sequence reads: CASSGRLSRDTQYF. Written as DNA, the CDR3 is TGTGCCAGCAGTGGGCGACTCTCCCGCGATACGCAGTATTTT.